Described below is a single T cell receptor (beta chain) sequence and its context. Antigen specificity is unknown. The template was genomic DNA from peripheral blood, not RNA. The data were obtained in a study of T cell repertoires in aging, cancer and after chemotherapy. Study at large: The full dataset contained around 8.2 million TCR reads.

Whole-study results and caveats: These repertoire data do not allow conclusions about immunological memory after chemotherapy.

V lost 7 bases and J 1 base, leaving 14 bases between the germline ends. Germline assignment: CDR1 LNHDA and CDR2 SQIVND (reference sequence). This CDR3 region has 15 residues. Rearranged V-D-J TRB sequences were amplified with a mixed TRB-A/B primer pool. From the multiplex PCR reads, TCRdb called clonotypes with MiXCR, one entry per CDR3 protein. The sample holds about 7,800 distinct CDR3 sequences, over 40% seen once. Sequenced material: blood. This chain joins TRBV19 and TRBJ1-5, with unresolved D. The receptor comes from a human donor with a solid tumor. CDR3 sequence reads: CASTPTGGSNQPQHF. The CDR3 DNA follows: TGTGCCAGTACCCCGACGGGAGGAAGCAATCAGCCCCAGCATTTT.